This TCR beta chain was documented in a study of T cell responses to AZD1222 COVID-19 vaccine. General study points: The donor group comprised mostly white British people and more females; the analysis possibly underestimated clonal diversity. The study found Spike-specific TCR breadth and depth rose after two AZD1222 doses. Repertoire collection took place solely once the T cell response had peaked.

Note on this clone: The antigen is undetermined. Distinct nucleotide sequences in the sample also encode this CDR3.

From germline, CDR1 is MDHEN and CDR2 SYDVKM. The CDR3 is 13 amino acids. Trimming took 2 bases from V and 2 from J, leaving 5 bases between them. Here immunoSEQ multiplex PCR was the method, and the copy in TCRdb shows in-frame clones only, minus some. The profile covers about 200,000 clones, with approximately 90% appearing a single time and 3.5% to 4% taken by the ten largest. The chain uses TRBV28 and TRBJ2-3, with unresolved D. The source material was peripheral blood, sampled 28 days after the second dose of the MenACWY control vaccine. The clonotype comes from an adult who received the MenACWY meningococcal vaccine as a control. CDR3 coding DNA: TGTGCCAGCAGTTTACCGTCCACAGATACGCAGTATTTT. Protein: CASSLPSTDTQYF. The variable domain in full, completed from reference TRBV28 and TRBJ2-3, reads DVKVTQSSRYLVKRTGEKVFLECVQDMDHENMFWYRQDPGLGLRLIYFSYDVKMKEKGDIPEGYSVSREKKERFSLILESASTNQTSMYLCASSLPSTDTQYFGPGTRLTVL.